This entry features one T cell receptor (beta chain) sequence. The antigen is undetermined. This sample is part of a study of cytomegalovirus exposure and HLA in healthy donors. General study findings and limits: It was fewer than 200 TCR beta chains that were listed as cytomegalovirus-associated.

In germline, CDR1 is MGHRA, CDR2 YSYEKL. CDR3 length: 16 residues. V lost 0 bases, J lost 6 bases, and 15 bases lay in between. The PCR made use of 60 Vbeta and 13 Jbeta primers. Assay used: immunoSEQ multiplex PCR; TCRdb lists only in-frame clones, some missing. The table shows roughly 240,000 clones, with around 83% occurring only once. Material for sequencing was PBMCs. V is TRBV4-1 and J is TRBJ2-1, with D maybe TRBD1 (5 bases). The clonotype comes from a girl aged 2-10 years in good health and CMV-seronegative. The CDR3: CASSQEGPSRVNEQFF. The CDR3 DNA reads TGCGCCAGCAGCCAAGAGGGTCCGAGCAGGGTCAATGAGCAGTTCTTC.